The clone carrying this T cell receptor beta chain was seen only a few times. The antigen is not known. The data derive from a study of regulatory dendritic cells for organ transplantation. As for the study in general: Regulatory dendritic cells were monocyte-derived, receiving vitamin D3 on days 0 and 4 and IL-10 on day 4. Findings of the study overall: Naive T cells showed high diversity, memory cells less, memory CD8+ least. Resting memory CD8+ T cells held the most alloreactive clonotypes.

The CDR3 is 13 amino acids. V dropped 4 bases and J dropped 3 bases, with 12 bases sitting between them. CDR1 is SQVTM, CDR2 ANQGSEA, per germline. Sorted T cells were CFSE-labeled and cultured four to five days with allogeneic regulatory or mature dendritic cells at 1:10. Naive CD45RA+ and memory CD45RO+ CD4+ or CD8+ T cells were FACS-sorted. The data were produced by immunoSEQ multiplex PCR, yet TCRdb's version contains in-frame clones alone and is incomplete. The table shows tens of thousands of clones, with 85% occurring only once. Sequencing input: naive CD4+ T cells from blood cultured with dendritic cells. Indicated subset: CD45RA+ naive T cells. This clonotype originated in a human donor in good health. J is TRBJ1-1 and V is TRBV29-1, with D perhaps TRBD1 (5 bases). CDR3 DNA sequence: TGCAGCGTTGCCAGGGAAATCCACACTGAAGCTTTCTTT. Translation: CSVAREIHTEAFF.